This TCR beta chain was sequenced during a study of blood T cell repertoires in COVID-19 (dated by TCRdb to 2020 to 2021). For the study in its entirety: Collaborator samples came from the United States, Italy and Spain and covered acute and convalescent phases of COVID-19. The material from the prospective study consisted of cDNA or gDNA derived from T cells, B-cell-depleted T cells, or PBMCs. A freely available public database, intended as a resource for researchers studying the immune response to SARS-CoV-2, is where the repertoires were released. Where available, HLA class I and class II types were taken from metadata supplied by the sample provider and were not determined by assay-based typing. A de-identified subject ID, COVID-19 status, age in years and sex were almost always included in the sample metadata. The samples were drawn from two sources: the first 160 participants of the ongoing ImmuneRACE study, and 1,200 or so subjects contributed by 6 global collaborators. Subjects who had been exposed to COVID-19, were actively infected with it, or had recovered from it provided the deeply sampled blood TCRbeta repertoires that made up the dataset.

Overall results and qualifications from the work: The amount of clinical and demographic metadata varied by source and participant and was provided uncurated.

CDR1 and CDR2, looked up from the germline V gene, are SGHRS and YFSETQ. Spanning cysteine to phenylalanine, the CDR3 consists of 14 amino acids. Only the CDR3 DNA stays, 42 bases, in frame from base 1. Clipping removes 4 bases from V and 6 bases from J, with 7 as the unmatched junction base count. Each collaborating institution followed its own protocols to collect whole blood in K2EDTA tubes. For TCRbeta analysis, collaborator samples were shipped as frozen whole blood, as isolated PBMCs, or as DNA extracted from either sample type. As concerns this clone: The antigen it recognizes is unknown. It has no much larger one-base neighbor in the sample; base qualities were not kept.

TCRbeta CDR3 regions were amplified from genomic DNA using the immunoSEQ Assay, a bias-controlled multiplex PCR. The original methods were these. Nucleated cell counts per sample were estimated from amplification of reference gene primers within the assay. To quantify the absolute abundance of each unique TCRbeta CDR3 rearrangement, sequence reads were collapsed and filtered. Productive Simpson clonality was computed per sample as the square root of Simpson's diversity index over productive rearrangements. TCRdb carries this immuneACCESS record with in-frame sequences only. Its versions omit some clonotypes, under half of them owing to an unresolved V gene in the studies checked, with the rest unexplained. The D gene and trimming were derived from the DNA, and the V and J assignments and clone size from that table. Here the sample has more than 95,000 clones; approximately 87% occur a single time. 6% to 8.5% of the sample is held by the ten biggest clonotypes.

Recombination joined TRBV5-1 with TRBJ2-7; 10 bases in the junction line up with TRBD1. The sequence was obtained from a man between 45 and 60 years old with acute or convalescent COVID-19. The sample taken for sequencing was peripheral blood. The CDR3 is CASSPGQGSAEQYF. The nucleotides are TGCGCCAGCAGCCCGGGACAGGGGTCCGCCGAGCAGTACTTC.